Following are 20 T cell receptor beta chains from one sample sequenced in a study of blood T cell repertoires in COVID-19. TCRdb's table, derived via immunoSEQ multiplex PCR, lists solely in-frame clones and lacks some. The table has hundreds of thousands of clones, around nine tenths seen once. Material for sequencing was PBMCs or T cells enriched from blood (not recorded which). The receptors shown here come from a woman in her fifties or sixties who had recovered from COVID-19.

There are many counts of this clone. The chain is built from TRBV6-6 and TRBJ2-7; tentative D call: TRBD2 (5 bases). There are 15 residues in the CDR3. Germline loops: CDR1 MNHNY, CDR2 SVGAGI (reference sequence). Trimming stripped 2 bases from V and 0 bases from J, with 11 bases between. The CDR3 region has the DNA TGTGCCAGCAGTTACGAGGACTCAGCCTCCTACGAGCAGTACTTC. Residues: CASSYEDSASYEQYF.

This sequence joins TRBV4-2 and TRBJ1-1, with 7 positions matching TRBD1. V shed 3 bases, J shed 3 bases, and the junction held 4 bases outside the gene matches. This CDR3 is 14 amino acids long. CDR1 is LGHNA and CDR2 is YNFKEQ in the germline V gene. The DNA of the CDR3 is TGTGCCAGCAGCCAGGCAGACAGGGACACTGAAGCTTTCTTT. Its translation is CASSQADRDTEAFF.

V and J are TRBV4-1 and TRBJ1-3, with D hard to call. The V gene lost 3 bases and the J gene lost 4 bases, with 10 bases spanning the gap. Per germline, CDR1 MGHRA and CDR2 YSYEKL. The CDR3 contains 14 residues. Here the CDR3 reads CASSQRARGNTIYF. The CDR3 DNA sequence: TGCGCCAGCAGCCAGAGGGCAAGAGGAAACACCATATATTTT.

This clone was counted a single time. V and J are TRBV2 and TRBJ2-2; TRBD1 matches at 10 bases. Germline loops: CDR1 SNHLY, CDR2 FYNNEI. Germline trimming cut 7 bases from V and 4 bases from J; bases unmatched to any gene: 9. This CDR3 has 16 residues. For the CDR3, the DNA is TGTGCCAGCACGGATGACAGGGGGCGTATCACCGGGGAGCTGTTTTTT. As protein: CASTDDRGRITGELFF.

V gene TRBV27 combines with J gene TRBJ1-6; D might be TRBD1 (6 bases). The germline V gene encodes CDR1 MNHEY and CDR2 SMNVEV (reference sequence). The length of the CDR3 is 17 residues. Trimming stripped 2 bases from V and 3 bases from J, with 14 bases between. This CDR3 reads CASSLQGTPGYNSPLHF. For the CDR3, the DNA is TGTGCCAGCAGTTTACAGGGGACACCAGGCTATAATTCACCCCTCCACTTT.

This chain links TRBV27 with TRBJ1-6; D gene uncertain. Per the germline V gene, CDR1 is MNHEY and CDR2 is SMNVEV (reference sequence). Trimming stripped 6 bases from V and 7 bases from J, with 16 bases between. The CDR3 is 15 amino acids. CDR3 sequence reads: CASSITLGGNSPLHF. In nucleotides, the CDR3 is TGTGCCAGCAGCATAACCCTCGGCGGGAATTCACCCCTCCACTTT.

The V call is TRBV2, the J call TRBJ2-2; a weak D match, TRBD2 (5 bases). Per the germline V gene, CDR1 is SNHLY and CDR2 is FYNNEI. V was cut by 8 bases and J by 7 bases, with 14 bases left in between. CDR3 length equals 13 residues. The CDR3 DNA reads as TGTGCCAGCGGGGAACTAGTTATCGGGGAGCTGTTTTTT. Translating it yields CASGELVIGELFF.

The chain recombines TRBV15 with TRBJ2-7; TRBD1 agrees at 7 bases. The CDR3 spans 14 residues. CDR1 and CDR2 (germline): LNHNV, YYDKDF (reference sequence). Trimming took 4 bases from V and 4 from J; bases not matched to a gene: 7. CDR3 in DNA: TGTGCCACCAGCACCGGGACAGTTAATTACGAGCAGTACTTC. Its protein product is CATSTGTVNYEQYF.

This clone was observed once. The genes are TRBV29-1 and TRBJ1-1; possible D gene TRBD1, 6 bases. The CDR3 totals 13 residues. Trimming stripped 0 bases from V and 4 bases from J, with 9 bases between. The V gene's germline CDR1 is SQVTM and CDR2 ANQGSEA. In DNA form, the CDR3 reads TGCAGCGTTGAAGATAGGGGGTTCACTGAAGCTTTCTTT. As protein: CSVEDRGFTEAFF.

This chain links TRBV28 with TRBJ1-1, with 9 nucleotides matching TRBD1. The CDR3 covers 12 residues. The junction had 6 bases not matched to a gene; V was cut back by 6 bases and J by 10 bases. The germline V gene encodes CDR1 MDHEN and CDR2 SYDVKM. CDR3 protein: CASRTQGAGAFF. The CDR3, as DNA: TGTGCCAGCAGAACACAGGGGGCTGGAGCTTTCTTT.

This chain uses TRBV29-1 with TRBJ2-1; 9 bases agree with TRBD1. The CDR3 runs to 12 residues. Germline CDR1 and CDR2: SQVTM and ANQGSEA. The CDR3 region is CTTSWTGDEQFF. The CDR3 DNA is TGCACCACCTCCTGGACAGGGGATGAGCAGTTCTTC.

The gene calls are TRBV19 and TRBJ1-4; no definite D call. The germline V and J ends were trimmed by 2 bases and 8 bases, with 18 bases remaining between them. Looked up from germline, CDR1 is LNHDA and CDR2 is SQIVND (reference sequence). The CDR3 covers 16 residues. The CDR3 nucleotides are TGTGCCAGTAGTATAACCGGGTTTCTAACGAACGAAAAACTGTTTTTT. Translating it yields CASSITGFLTNEKLFF.

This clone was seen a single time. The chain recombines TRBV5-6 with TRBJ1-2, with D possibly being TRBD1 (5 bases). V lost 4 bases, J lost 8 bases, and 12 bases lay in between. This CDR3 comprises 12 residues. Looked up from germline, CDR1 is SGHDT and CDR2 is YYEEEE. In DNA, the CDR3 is TGTGCCAGCAGCATCGACAGTCGGGGCTACACCTTC. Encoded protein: CASSIDSRGYTF.

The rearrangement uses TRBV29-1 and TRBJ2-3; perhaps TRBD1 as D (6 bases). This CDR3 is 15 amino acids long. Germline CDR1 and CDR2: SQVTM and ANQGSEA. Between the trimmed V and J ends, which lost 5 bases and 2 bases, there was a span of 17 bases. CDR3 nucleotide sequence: TGCAGCGTTAAAGGACAGATAAAGTTCACAGATACGCAGTATTTT. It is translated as CSVKGQIKFTDTQYF.

CDR3: CASTGRGGEAFF. The CDR3 DNA follows: TGTGCCAGCACCGGGAGGGGGGGTGAAGCTTTCTTT. V gene TRBV12-3 or TRBV12-4 combines with J gene TRBJ1-1; possible D gene TRBD1, 6 bases. This CDR3 contains 12 residues. The V and J ends lost 7 bases and 7 bases respectively, with 13 bases between them.

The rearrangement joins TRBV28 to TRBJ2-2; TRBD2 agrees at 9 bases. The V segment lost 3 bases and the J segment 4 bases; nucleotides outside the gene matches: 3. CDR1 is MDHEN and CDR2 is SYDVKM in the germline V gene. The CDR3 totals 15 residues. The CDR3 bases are TGTGCCAGCAGTTTGGCGGGGGGGCCCACCGGGGAGCTGTTTTTT. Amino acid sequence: CASSLAGGPTGELFF. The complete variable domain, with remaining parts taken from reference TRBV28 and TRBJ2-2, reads DVKVTQSSRYLVKRTGEKVFLECVQDMDHENMFWYRQDPGLGLRLIYFSYDVKMKEKGDIPEGYSVSREKKERFSLILESASTNQTSMYLCASSLAGGPTGELFFGEGSRLTVL.

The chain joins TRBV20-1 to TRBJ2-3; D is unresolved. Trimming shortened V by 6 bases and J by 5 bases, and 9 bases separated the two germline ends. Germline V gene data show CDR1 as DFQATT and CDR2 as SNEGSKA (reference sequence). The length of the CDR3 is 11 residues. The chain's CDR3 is CSALRGDTQYF. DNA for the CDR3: TGCAGTGCCCTTAGAGGAGATACGCAGTATTTT.

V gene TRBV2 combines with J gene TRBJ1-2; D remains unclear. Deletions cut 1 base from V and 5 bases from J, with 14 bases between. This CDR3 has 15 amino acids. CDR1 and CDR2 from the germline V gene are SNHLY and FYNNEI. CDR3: CASSEDDRGVYGYTF. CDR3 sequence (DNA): TGTGCCAGCAGTGAAGATGATCGGGGAGTATATGGCTACACCTTC.

The CDR3 loop reads CASSPGGAVASPLHF. The CDR3 DNA is TGTGCCAGTAGTCCCGGAGGGGCAGTGGCATCACCCCTCCACTTT. The chain is built from TRBV19 and TRBJ1-6, with a possible D match to TRBD1 (5 bases). The V gene lost 5 bases and the J gene lost 10 bases, with 18 bases spanning the gap. Germline CDR1 reads LNHDA; CDR2 reads SQIVND (reference sequence). The CDR3 sequence is 15 residues long.

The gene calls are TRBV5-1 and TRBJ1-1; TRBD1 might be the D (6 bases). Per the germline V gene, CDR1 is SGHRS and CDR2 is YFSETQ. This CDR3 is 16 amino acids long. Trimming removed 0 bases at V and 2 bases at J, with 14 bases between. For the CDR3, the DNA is TGCGCCAGCAGCTTGGGCACAGGGAGACCCAACACTGAAGCTTTCTTT. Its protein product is CASSLGTGRPNTEAFF.